The 15 T cell receptor beta chains below come from one sample, sequenced in a study of cytomegalovirus exposure and HLA in healthy donors (dated by TCRdb to the late 2010s). Library method: the immunoSEQ multiplex PCR assay. A mixture of 60 forward primers for TCR Vbeta segments and 13 reverse primers for TCR Jbeta segments was used in the multiplex PCR. Imported from immuneACCESS, the table was reduced by TCRdb to in-frame sequences with V and J called. These copies leave out some clones; in studies compared against another copy, an unresolved V gene accounts for under half, and the cause of the remainder is not known. The sample records fewer than 200,000 clones, roughly 85% of which are singletons. The ten largest account for around 1.3% of the sample. The sequenced sample was PBMCs. The receptors originated from a woman between 45 and 60 years old in good health and CMV-seronegative.

The chain links TRBV4-2 to TRBJ2-3; tentatively, D is TRBD1 (5 bases). Trimming removed 2 bases from V and 6 bases from J, with 21 bases in between. There are 17 residues in the CDR3. The V gene's germline CDR1 is LGHNA and CDR2 YNFKEQ. CDR3 sequence: CASSQPQTLSSGDTQYF. The CDR3 coding sequence is TGTGCCAGCAGCCAACCCCAAACTTTATCCTCAGGGGATACGCAGTATTTT.

Details on this clone: Other nucleotide sequences from this sample produce the same CDR3. The CDR3 here is CASSSGTGFLSPSYGYTF. The DNA of the CDR3 is TGTGCCAGCAGCTCCGGGACAGGGTTCCTCTCGCCCTCCTATGGCTACACCTTC. J is TRBJ1-2 and V is TRBV5-4, with 9 bases fitting TRBD1. This CDR3 is 18 amino acids long. Germline loops: CDR1 SGHNT, CDR2 YYREEE (reference sequence). V shed 3 bases and J 4 bases; nucleotides not matched to a gene: 16. The whole variable domain, remainder taken from reference TRBV5-4 and TRBJ1-2, is ETGVTQSPTHLIKTRGQQVTLRCSSQSGHNTVSWYQQALGQGPQFIFQYYREEENGRGNFPPRFSGLQFPNYSSELNVNALELDDSALYLCASSSGTGFLSPSYGYTFGSGTRLTVV.

V gene TRBV28 combines with J gene TRBJ1-2, with 7 bases fitting TRBD1. Germline CDR1 reads MDHEN; CDR2 reads SYDVKM. The CDR3 is 13 amino acids. V lost 5 bases to trimming and J lost 7 bases; unmatched junction nucleotides: 7. The chain's CDR3 is CASSAQGVSGYTF. The CDR3 bases are TGTGCCAGCAGTGCCCAGGGGGTAAGTGGCTACACCTTC.

In this sample, this clone turned up once. The V call is TRBV6-6, the J call TRBJ2-7; D is uncertain. CDR1 and CDR2 (germline): MNHNY, SVGAGI (reference sequence). This CDR3 has 11 residues. The V gene lost 4 bases and the J gene lost 4 bases, with 5 bases spanning the gap. The CDR3 protein is CASSWRYEQYF. DNA for the CDR3: TGTGCCAGCAGTTGGCGGTACGAGCAGTACTTC.

J is TRBJ2-3 and V is TRBV6-6, with 7 nucleotides matching TRBD2. CDR3 length: 16 residues. Germline CDR1 is MNHNY and CDR2 is SVGAGI (reference sequence). The J segment lost 2 bases and the V segment lost 6 bases, leaving 11 bases of the junction unmatched. CDR3 in amino acids: CASRPLAVRATDTQYF. The CDR3 nucleotides are TGTGCCAGCAGACCCCTAGCGGTGAGGGCCACAGATACGCAGTATTTT.

The chain is built from TRBV11-2 and TRBJ1-1, with D possibly TRBD1 on 5 matching bases. CDR3 length: 13 residues. V lost 0 bases and J lost 11, with 13 bases in between. The germline CDR1 and CDR2 sequences are SGHAT and FQNNGV. CDR3 sequence: CASSLDREGLAFF. The CDR3 nucleotides are TGTGCCAGCAGCTTAGATAGGGAGGGACTGGCTTTCTTT.

A single count supports this clone. The chain uses TRBV5-4 and TRBJ2-1, with 9 bases that match TRBD2. CDR1 SGHNT and CDR2 YYREEE come from the germline V gene (reference sequence). J gave up 8 bases and V 0 bases, and 9 bases lay outside the gene matches. The CDR3 covers 16 residues. As DNA, the CDR3 is TGTGCCAGCAGCTTGGTTAGCGGGGGCAGCTGGTATGAGCAGTTCTTC. Its protein is CASSLVSGGSWYEQFF. The full variable domain, rest sourced from reference TRBV5-4 and TRBJ2-1, is ETGVTQSPTHLIKTRGQQVTLRCSSQSGHNTVSWYQQALGQGPQFIFQYYREEENGRGNFPPRFSGLQFPNYSSELNVNALELDDSALYLCASSLVSGGSWYEQFFGPGTRLTVL.

The chain employs TRBV11-2 and TRBJ1-6; D unclear. Between the trimmed V and J ends, which lost 8 bases and 6 bases, there was a span of 14 bases. Looked up from germline, CDR1 is SGHAT and CDR2 is FQNNGV. The CDR3 is 14 residues long. The CDR3 nucleotides read TGTGCCAGCGTCCCGGGAGAAGTTAATTCACCCCTCCACTTT. Its translation is CASVPGEVNSPLHF.

The chain joins TRBV29-1 to TRBJ1-1; D perhaps matches TRBD1 (5 bases). V was shortened by 7 bases and J by 3 bases, with 9 bases between the two germline ends. The germline V gene encodes CDR1 SQVTM and CDR2 ANQGSEA. There are 11 residues in the CDR3. CDR3 DNA: TGCAGCGCCGGGACTGACACTGAAGCTTTCTTT. Its translation is CSAGTDTEAFF.

This chain connects TRBV19 to TRBJ2-7, with no clear D. This CDR3 comprises 15 residues. The germline V gene encodes CDR1 LNHDA and CDR2 SQIVND (reference sequence). Trimming removed 3 bases from V and 2 bases from J, with 14 bases in between. CDR3 DNA sequence: TGTGCCAGTAGTATCCCTACAGCAAACACCTACGAGCAGTACTTC. Translated, it gives CASSIPTANTYEQYF.

The V call is TRBV10-3, the J call TRBJ2-2; 9 bases are a match to TRBD1. Trimming at V came to 4 bases and at J to 4 bases, leaving 4 bases not matched to a gene. Germline CDR1 ENHRY, CDR2 SYGVKD. The CDR3 is 15 residues long. The CDR3 bases are TGTGCCATCAGTGCGACAGGGGGAAGCACCGGGGAGCTGTTTTTT. As protein: CAISATGGSTGELFF.

The V call is TRBV5-6, the J call TRBJ2-7; the D is unclear. Germline lookup yields CDR1 SGHDT and CDR2 YYEEEE. This CDR3 has 14 amino acids. Between the trimmed V and J ends, which lost 0 bases and 4 bases, there was a span of 11 bases. The CDR3: CASSLAARPYEQYF. The CDR3 DNA follows: TGTGCCAGCAGCTTGGCGGCTAGACCTTACGAGCAGTACTTC.

V usage is TRBV5-1 and J usage is TRBJ1-5; D is undetermined. CDR1 SGHRS and CDR2 YFSETQ come from the germline V gene. Trimming left V 0 bases short and J 2 bases short, with 6 bases between. This CDR3 spans 14 amino acids. The CDR3 DNA is TGCGCCAGCAGCTTGGATGCGGGCAATCAGCCCCAGCATTTT. It encodes CASSLDAGNQPQHF.

The V call is TRBV28, the J call TRBJ1-1; D unclear. From germline, CDR1 is MDHEN and CDR2 SYDVKM. V lost 6 bases and J lost 4, with 6 bases in between. CDR3 length: 11 amino acids. CDR3 sequence (DNA): TGTGCCAGCAGGCAGGCCACTGAAGCTTTCTTT. Protein product: CASRQATEAFF.

The V call is TRBV10-2, the J call TRBJ2-5; 10 bases line up with TRBD1. CDR1 WSHSY and CDR2 SAAADI come from the germline V gene. There are 18 residues in the CDR3. V shed 1 base and J 5 bases; nucleotides not matched to a gene: 13. The CDR3 DNA is TGCGCCAGCAGTGAGTACCGGGGGCCGACAGGGGGCTTTGAGACCCAGTACTTC. Translation: CASSEYRGPTGGFETQYF.